This TCR beta chain appears in the sequencing data of a study of T cell responses to AZD1222 COVID-19 vaccine. Produced via immunoSEQ multiplex PCR; TCRdb's table is partial and in-frame only. The sample holds 200,000 to 300,000 clones, approximately 93% seen once. The clonotype was recovered from an adult in good health. This material consisted of peripheral blood, taken on day 0 of AZD1222 vaccination.

CDR3 in DNA: TGTGCCAGCAGTGAAGGGGGGGGCTACGGCTACACCTTC. Encoded protein: CASSEGGGYGYTF. The V call is TRBV6-1, the J call TRBJ1-2; D may be TRBD1 (6 bases). The CDR3 contains 13 residues. CDR1 is MNHNS, CDR2 SASEGT, per germline. Deletions cut 1 base from V and 8 bases from J, with 11 bases between.